The next 20 T cell receptor beta chains were all read from a single sample in a study of early T cells in non-severe SARS-CoV-2 infection. From the 5' RACE reads, TCRdb called clonotypes with MiXCR, one entry per CDR3 protein. The table shows about 48,000 distinct CDR3 sequences, with approximately 9.8% occurring only once. The sample comprised whole blood. The receptor set was obtained from an adult who was a healthcare worker with PCR-confirmed SARS-CoV-2 infection or an uninfected control (not recorded which).

There are a few counts of this clonotype. This chain links TRBV6-6 with TRBJ2-7, with TRBD1 identical over 8 bases. The J segment lost 6 bases and the V segment lost 2 bases, leaving 6 bases of the junction unmatched. The CDR3 contains 14 residues. Germline CDR1 is MNHNY and CDR2 is SVGAGI (reference sequence). CDR3 DNA sequence: TGTGCCAGCAGTTACGGGCAGGGGGCGGTCGAGCAGTACTTC. Its protein product is CASSYGQGAVEQYF.

Ten or more counts support this clonotype. This rearrangement joins TRBV12-3 or TRBV12-4 to TRBJ1-6; 7 positions agree with TRBD1. The trim removed 7 bases at V and 7 bases at J, leaving 7 bases unmatched. This CDR3 region has 14 residues. In DNA, the CDR3 is TGTGCCAGCAATAGGAGGGGGCGGAATTCACCCCTCCACTTT. The encoded protein is CASNRRGRNSPLHF.

This clonotype was counted ten times or more. The V gene is TRBV15, the J gene TRBJ2-3, with D maybe TRBD1 (5 bases). Trimming pared 5 bases from V and 2 bases from J, leaving 14 bases between. Germline loops: CDR1 LNHNV, CDR2 YYDKDF (reference sequence). There are 15 residues in the CDR3. CDR3 amino acids: CATSVRAGHTDTQYF. In DNA, the CDR3 is TGTGCCACCAGCGTCCGGGCAGGGCACACAGATACGCAGTATTTT.

This clonotype was recorded a few times. The chain links TRBV11-1 to TRBJ2-5, with D uncertain. The CDR3 covers 11 residues. Trimming took off 5 bases at V and 5 bases at J, with 6 bases between the two ends. Looked up from germline, CDR1 is SGHAT and CDR2 is FQDESV (reference sequence). CDR3 protein: CASSRRETQYF. As DNA, the CDR3 is TGTGCCAGCAGCCGCCGGGAGACCCAGTACTTC.

This clonotype was seen repeatedly, ten times or more. J is TRBJ1-1 and V is TRBV5-5, with D unclear. CDR1 SGHKS and CDR2 YYEKEE come from the germline V gene (reference sequence). The CDR3 has 13 residues. V was trimmed by 4 bases and J by 0 bases, leaving 7 bases between them. For the CDR3, the DNA is TGTGCCAGCAGCCCGGATTTGAACACTGAAGCTTTCTTT. This encodes CASSPDLNTEAFF. Full variable domain (rest looked up from reference TRBV5-5 and TRBJ1-1): DAGVTQSPTHLIKTRGQQVTLRCSPISGHKSVSWYQQVLGQGPQFIFQYYEKEERGRGNFPDRFSARQFPNYSSELNVNALLLGDSALYLCASSPDLNTEAFFGQGTRLTVV.

This clonotype has a count of ten or more. The chain carries TRBV20-1 and TRBJ2-1; D tentatively reads TRBD1 or TRBD2 (5 bases each). This CDR3 has 15 residues. In germline, CDR1 is DFQATT, CDR2 SNEGSKA (reference sequence). The V and J ends lost 1 base and 3 bases respectively, with 13 bases between them. The CDR3 nucleotides are TGCAGTGCTAGAGTAAGGGACGATTTCTACAATGAGCAGTTCTTC. Protein: CSARVRDDFYNEQFF.

V is TRBV4-1 and J is TRBJ2-5, with D maybe TRBD2 (5 bases). V gave up 5 bases and J gave up 1 base, with 11 bases separating them. The germline CDR1 and CDR2 sequences are MGHRA and YSYEKL. This CDR3 spans 14 amino acids. CDR3 residues: CASSFRAGQETQYF. CDR3 bases: TGCGCCAGCAGCTTCCGTGCGGGCCAAGAGACCCAGTACTTC.

This clonotype is medium-sized. The V call is TRBV4-2, the J call TRBJ2-3; 16 bases map to TRBD2. Germline V lookup: CDR1 LGHNA, CDR2 YNFKEQ. This CDR3 region has 23 residues. V dropped 0 bases and J dropped 4; count of bases not matched to a gene: 19. CDR3 residues: CASSQDEGGVGLAGGPDADTQYF. The CDR3, as DNA: TGTGCCAGCAGCCAAGATGAGGGGGGAGTGGGACTAGCGGGAGGGCCAGATGCAGATACGCAGTATTTT.

The chain employs TRBV29-1 and TRBJ2-7; the D call may be TRBD1 or TRBD2 (6 bases each). V shed 6 bases and J shed 7 bases, with 22 bases lying between them. Germline V gene data show CDR1 as SQVTM and CDR2 as ANQGSEA. This CDR3 contains 14 residues. The CDR3 is CSVAAGTLGSEQYF. CDR3 DNA sequence: TGCAGCGTCGCGGCGGGGACATTGGGATCTGAGCAGTACTTC.

In this sample, this clonotype turned up many times. The J gene is TRBJ1-5, the V gene TRBV7-2, with 11 bases matching TRBD1. The CDR3 runs 19 residues. CDR1 and CDR2 from the germline V gene are SGHTA and FQGNSA. V trimming: 1 base; J trimming: 3 bases; junction bases outside the gene matches: 11. The CDR3 loop reads CASSLVRGQGGMANQPQHF. The CDR3 DNA reads TGTGCCAGCAGCTTAGTACGGGGACAGGGGGGTATGGCCAATCAGCCCCAGCATTTT.

This clonotype showed up just once. The chain links TRBV5-4 to TRBJ2-7, with D tentatively TRBD2 (5 bases). Trimming left V 3 bases short and J 2 bases short, with 12 bases between. Germline V lookup: CDR1 SGHNT, CDR2 YYREEE (reference sequence). The CDR3 contains 14 residues. The CDR3, as DNA: TGTGCCAGCAGCTCCTTGGATAGCGCCTACGAGCAGTACTTC. It yields the protein CASSSLDSAYEQYF.

This clonotype appeared many times. The chain employs TRBV7-6 and TRBJ2-1, with D perhaps being TRBD1 or TRBD2 (6 bases each). V gave up 5 bases and J gave up 9 bases, with 14 bases separating them. Germline V gives CDR1 SGHVS, CDR2 FNYEAQ. The CDR3 consists of 13 residues. CDR3 bases: TGTGCCAGCAGCCGGGGGCCTAGGGGTGAGCAGTTCTTC. Protein sequence: CASSRGPRGEQFF.

This clonotype was detected a few times. This chain connects TRBV12-3 or TRBV12-4 to TRBJ2-3, with 8 nucleotides matching TRBD2. The CDR3 covers 17 residues. V lost 2 bases to trimming and J lost 0 bases; unmatched junction nucleotides: 7. Written as DNA, the CDR3 is TGTGCCAGCAGTTTATCAACTAGCGGAACTAGCACAGATACGCAGTATTTT. Translating it yields CASSLSTSGTSTDTQYF.

Note on this clonotype: A much larger clone differs by one base, so this may be a read error. V gene TRBV20-1 combines with J gene TRBJ2-7; no clear D. The CDR3 covers 13 residues. In germline, CDR1 is DFQATT, CDR2 SNEGSKA (reference sequence). The germline V and J ends were trimmed by 4 bases and 3 bases, with 13 bases remaining between them. CDR3: CSATRDTYYEQYF. The CDR3 bases are TGCAGTGCTACTCGAGACACATACTACGAGCAGTACTTC.

This chain links TRBV6-5 with TRBJ2-7; 10 bases fit TRBD1. The V gene's germline CDR1 is MNHEY and CDR2 SVGAGI. The CDR3 length is 14 residues. The ends lost 5 bases at V and 1 base at J; junction bases unmatched: 2. The CDR3 region has the DNA TGTGCCAGCAGTCGACAGGGGGCATCCTACGAGCAGTACTTC. This gives the protein CASSRQGASYEQYF.

This clonotype has a count of ten or more. V is TRBV7-8 and J is TRBJ2-3; TRBD2 agrees at 12 bases. The CDR3 runs to 16 residues. Looked up from germline, CDR1 is SGHVS and CDR2 is FQNEAQ. The junction had 5 bases not matched to a gene; V was cut back by 5 bases and J by 2 bases. CDR3 DNA: TGTGCCAGCAGCCTCCGGACTAGCGGGAACACAGATACGCAGTATTTT. It specifies CASSLRTSGNTDTQYF. Variable domain in full (rest from reference TRBV7-8 and TRBJ2-3): GAGVSQSPRYKVAKRGQDVALRCDPISGHVSLFWYQQALGQGPEFLTYFQNEAQLDKSGLPSDRFFAERPEGSVSTLKIQRTQQEDSAVYLCASSLRTSGNTDTQYFGPGTRLTVL.

This clonotype was seen at least ten times. V and J are TRBV19 and TRBJ2-3; 13 bases fit TRBD2. The CDR3 runs 18 residues. Germline CDR1 is LNHDA and CDR2 is SQIVND (reference sequence). With 5 bases clipped from V and 0 bases from J, the junction kept 8 bases outside the gene matches. Here the CDR3 DNA reads TGTGCCAGTAGTGGCGGGACTAGCGGGACCCCTAGCACAGATACGCAGTATTTT. Translating it yields CASSGGTSGTPSTDTQYF.

As concerns this clonotype: A read error may explain this, as a much larger clone is one base away. The chain combines TRBV2 with TRBJ2-7; TRBD1 matches at 7 bases. The CDR3 is made up of 13 amino acids. The ends lost 11 bases at V and 2 bases at J; junction bases unmatched: 9. In germline, CDR1 is SNHLY, CDR2 FYNNEI. The CDR3 nucleotides read TGTGCCGGCCATACAGGGGCGACCTACGAGCAGTACTTC. Its translation: CAGHTGATYEQYF. The full variable domain, completed using reference TRBV2 and TRBJ2-7, is EPEVTQTPSHQVTQMGQEVILRCVPISNHLYFYWYRQILGQKVEFLVSFYNNEISEKSEIFDDQFSVERPDGSNFTLKIRSTKLEDSAMYFCAGHTGATYEQYFGPGTRLTVT.

Many counts were recorded for this clonotype. The chain combines TRBV20-1 with TRBJ2-3, with 13 bases identical to TRBD2. Germline V gene data show CDR1 as DFQATT and CDR2 as SNEGSKA (reference sequence). Trimming removed 0 bases from V and 0 bases from J; junction bases left unmatched: 12. The CDR3 is 20 amino acids. CDR3 amino acids: CSARDKFGLAGVGSTDTQYF. The DNA for the CDR3 is TGCAGTGCTAGAGATAAATTCGGACTAGCGGGAGTCGGTAGCACAGATACGCAGTATTTT.

Many counts were recorded for this clonotype. The rearrangement joins TRBV7-9 to TRBJ1-5; D is unresolved. Germline CDR1 is SEHNR and CDR2 is FQNEAQ (reference sequence). CDR3 size: 13 residues. The V and J ends lost 5 bases and 0 bases respectively, with 5 bases between them. The CDR3 region is CASSPYSNQPQHF. In DNA form, the CDR3 reads TGTGCCAGCAGCCCCTATAGCAATCAGCCCCAGCATTTT.